The rows below give T cell receptor beta chains drawn from one sample of a study of chemoradiotherapy in HPV16-positive cancers. Data came from immunoSEQ multiplex PCR; TCRdb stores just in-frame clones and leaves some out. The table shows about 3,000 clones, with more than 65% occurring only once. The source material was tumor tissue, sampled from a patient who underwent chemoradiotherapy. These receptors all come from a human donor with HPV-associated anogenital cancer. Each CDR3 is given with its conserved first and last residue. The D gene is left open where the match is weak. Where a row states a size, it is once, few, many or the class of an expanded clone; other rows omit it.

size	V	J	D	DNA	CDR3
.	TRBV4-1	TRBJ2-7	TRBD2	TGCGCCAGCAGCGTCCGGGGGGGCGCGGTTTACGAGCAGTACTTC	CASSVRGGAVYEQYF
.	TRBV5-5	TRBJ2-1	.	TGTGCCAGCAGCCACCTTGAGGTTCTGGGAAATGAGCAGTTCTTC	CASSHLEVLGNEQFF
.	TRBV4-3	TRBJ1-1	.	TGCGCCAGCAGCCAAGATACAGGGATCCCTGAAGCTTTCTTT	CASSQDTGIPEAFF
.	TRBV28	TRBJ1-1	TRBD1	TGTGCCAGCTGCTCCGGGACAGCCATCAGGGAAGCTTTCTTT	CASCSGTAIREAFF
once	TRBV7-9	TRBJ2-1	TRBD2	TGTGCCAGCAGCCCCGGGCGGGAGGCGTACAATGAGCAGTTCTTC	CASSPGREAYNEQFF
.	TRBV10-3	TRBJ2-7	TRBD2	TGTGCCATCGGGTCCTTAGCGGGAGCTGGTGCCGAGCAGTACTTC	CAIGSLAGAGAEQYF
few	TRBV19	TRBJ1-5	.	TGTGCCAGTAGTATGGGCAGCTATAGCAATCAGCCCCAGCATTTT	CASSMGSYSNQPQHF
once	TRBV7-9	TRBJ1-5	.	TGTGCCAGCAGCCGAAGTGAGGGTGGCAATCAGCCCCAGCATTTT	CASSRSEGGNQPQHF
.	TRBV27	TRBJ2-5	.	TGTGCCAGCAGCCGGGACCCTCGGGAGACCCAGTACTTC	CASSRDPRETQYF
.	TRBV5-4	TRBJ2-1	.	TGTGCCAGCAGCCAGGACCAGGAGAATGAGCAGTTCTTC	CASSQDQENEQFF
.	TRBV5-1	TRBJ2-3	.	TGCGCCAGCAGCTTTGGCAGCACTAGCACAGATACGCAGTATTTT	CASSFGSTSTDTQYF
.	TRBV16	TRBJ2-7	.	TGTGCCAGCAGCCATCACCGTAAGAACTACGAGCAGTACTTC	CASSHHRKNYEQYF
few	TRBV30	TRBJ1-4	.	TGTGCCTGGAACGTTGGTGGAAAACTGTTTTTT	CAWNVGGKLFF
.	TRBV15	TRBJ1-2	.	TGTGCCACCAGCGGCTCCTCGGGGGCAGGGGGCTACACCTTC	CATSGSSGAGGYTF
.	TRBV5-4	TRBJ2-5	.	TGTGCCAGCAGCTTGGAGCCGACGGGGGCACGGGAGACCCAGTACTTC	CASSLEPTGARETQYF
.	TRBV4-3	TRBJ2-1	.	TGCGCCAGCAGCCAAGCCTCCGGGACTCCTGGGGATGAGCAGTTCTTC	CASSQASGTPGDEQFF
.	TRBV27	TRBJ1-1	.	TGTGCCAGCAGGGACCAGGAGAGGAGCACTGAAGCTTTCTTT	CASRDQERSTEAFF
.	TRBV7-2	TRBJ2-7	TRBD1	TGTGCCAGCAGCTTCGACAGGGGCTACGAGCAGTACTTC	CASSFDRGYEQYF
.	TRBV4-3	TRBJ1-5	.	TGCGCCAGCAGCCAAGGGCGGGTGGGGAAAGTCGGAAGTCAGCCCCAGCATTTT	CASSQGRVGKVGSQPQHF
once	TRBV27	TRBJ2-1	TRBD2	TGTGCCAGCAGTTTCAGGGCAGCGGGAGGGCCTTACTCCTACAATGAGCAGTTCTTC	CASSFRAAGGPYSYNEQFF
.	TRBV18	TRBJ2-7	.	TGTGCCAGCTCACCTATCGCACAGGGGTTCAGGAGGGGGGACGAGCAGTACTTC	CASSPIAQGFRRGDEQYF
.	TRBV28	TRBJ2-2	TRBD2	TGTGCCAGCAGTTTCCTAGCGGGAGTCACCGGGGAGCTGTTTTTT	CASSFLAGVTGELFF
once	TRBV5-1	TRBJ1-1	TRBD1	TGCGCCAGCAGCTTGGACAGGGGGGGCACTGAAGCTTTCTTT	CASSLDRGGTEAFF
.	TRBV6-1	TRBJ1-2	TRBD1	TGTGCCAGCAGTGGTACAGGGGGCTTTGGCTACACCTTC	CASSGTGGFGYTF
.	TRBV5-4	TRBJ2-1	TRBD2	TGTGCCAGCAGCTTGACTAGCGGGAGCCCCTACAATGAGCAGTTCTTC	CASSLTSGSPYNEQFF
.	TRBV9	TRBJ2-2	TRBD1	TGTGCCAGCAGCGTAGCGAGAACAGGGGGCCCCGGGGAGCTGTTTTTT	CASSVARTGGPGELFF
few	TRBV11-2	TRBJ2-2	.	TGTGCCAGCAGGCTCTTGTCGGGGAAGGCCGGGGAGCTGTTTTTT	CASRLLSGKAGELFF
.	TRBV7-9	TRBJ1-5	.	TGTGCCAGCAGCTTACACAGCAATCAGCCCCAGCATTTT	CASSLHSNQPQHF
few	TRBV5-4	TRBJ1-2	.	TGTGCCAGCAGCTTGGACCTTGGGCAGCTTGCCGGCTACACCTTC	CASSLDLGQLAGYTF
.	TRBV30	TRBJ1-5	.	TGTGCCTGGAGTGTACAAGGTCAGCCCCAGCATTTT	CAWSVQGQPQHF
.	TRBV20-1	TRBJ1-2	.	TGCAGTGCTAACAGGGCTTCCACCTTC	CSANRASTF
once	TRBV5-1	TRBJ2-5	TRBD2	TGCGCCAGCAGCTCCCTAGCGGCTCAAGAGACCCAGTACTTC	CASSSLAAQETQYF
once	TRBV7-2	TRBJ2-3	TRBD2	TGTGCCAGCAGCTTAGAGGATAGGACTAGAGGGACAGATACGCAGTATTTT	CASSLEDRTRGTDTQYF
.	TRBV28	TRBJ1-5	TRBD1	TGTGCCAGCAGTTTAATCCCAGGGGGCGATCAGCCCCAGCATTTT	CASSLIPGGDQPQHF
.	TRBV5-5	TRBJ2-3	TRBD2	TGTGCCAGCAGCCTTCGCCCTAGCGGGAGTACAGATACGCAGTATTTT	CASSLRPSGSTDTQYF